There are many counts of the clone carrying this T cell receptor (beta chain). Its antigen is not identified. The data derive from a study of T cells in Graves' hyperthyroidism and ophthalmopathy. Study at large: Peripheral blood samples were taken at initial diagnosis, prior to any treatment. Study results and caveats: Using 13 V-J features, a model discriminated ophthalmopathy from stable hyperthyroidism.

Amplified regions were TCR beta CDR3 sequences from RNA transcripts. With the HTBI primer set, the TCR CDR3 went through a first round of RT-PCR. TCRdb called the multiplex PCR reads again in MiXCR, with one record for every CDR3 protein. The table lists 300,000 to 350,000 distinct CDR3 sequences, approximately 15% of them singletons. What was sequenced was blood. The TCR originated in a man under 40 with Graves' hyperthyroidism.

The CDR3 DNA is TGTGCCAGCACCACTCGACCGGATGAGCAGTTCTTC. As protein: CASTTRPDEQFF. The V gene is TRBV12-3 or TRBV12-4, the J gene TRBJ2-1; no clear D. V was trimmed by 7 bases and J by 8 bases, leaving 12 bases between them. This CDR3 contains 12 residues.